This TCR beta chain was sequenced during a study of CXCR3-negative and CXCR3-positive naive CD8 T cells (dated by TCRdb to between 2017 and 2020). As for the study more broadly: In total, 130 million or so TRB reads were obtained, which works out to roughly 1.5 +/- 0.3 million reads per library. Diversity and physicochemical repertoire analyses were performed on about a dozen donors pooled from two independent experiments. TRBV-TRBJ cluster analysis included naive subsets from about five donors and memory cells from 3 donors. Study-wide findings and limitations: Similar TRBV-TRBJ usage was shown by naive CXCR3-negative and CXCR3-positive cells from the same donor, whereas distinct patterns were shown by memory cells. Repertoire diversity was comparably high in both naive subsets but much lower in memory CD8+ T cells. Because surface CD5, which is linked to self-reactivity in mice, was comparable between the naive subsets, TCR interaction strength was also inferred from TRB CDR3 physicochemical properties. Compared with CXCR3-negative naive cells, CXCR3-positive naive cells had TRB CDR3s with higher hydrophobicity (lower Kidera factor 4), lower energy, and higher strength and volume indices. Because CXCR3 expression was partially decreased after cryopreservation, freshly isolated PBMCs were used for most assays.

The germline V gene specifies SGHDT as CDR1 and YYEEEE as CDR2. CDR3 length: 15 amino acids, cysteine to phenylalanine. No DNA is given. On this clonotype: Its antigen is not yet known.

For each CD8+ T cell subset, flow sorting was done in triplicate, and 250,000 to 300,000 cells per subset went directly into RLT lysis buffer. To keep memory contaminants out, a stringent definition of naive CD8+ T cells was applied: CD45RO-CCR7+CD27+CD95-. Using standard density gradient centrifugation, peripheral blood mononuclear cells were isolated from buffy coats. A FACSAria III was used to flow-sort naive CD8+ T cells into CXCR3-negative and CXCR3-positive populations. An RNeasy Mini Kit was used to extract total RNA from the sorted cells. This sample was sequenced with a NextSeq 550. The Human TCR Profiling Kit (MiLaboratory) was used to prepare UMI-labeled 5' RACE TRB cDNA libraries. The full amount of extracted RNA was used for cDNA synthesis, and the full amount of resulting cDNA was used for PCR amplification. The libraries were made side by side, with each library going through the same number of PCR cycles. In the paper's pipeline: With a requirement of at least two reads per UMI, MIGEC and MiXCR extracted about 50,000 +/- 10,000 unique UMI-labeled TRB cDNA molecules per library. On average, each library contained approximately 40,000 +/- 10,000 functional in-frame TRB CDR3 nucleotide clonotypes without stop codons. After downsampling to 5000 UMI-labeled TRB molecules per sample, diversity metrics such as normalized Shannon-Wiener and Chao1 were calculated in VDJtools. VDJtools computed clonotype-size-weighted physicochemical properties of the central five CDR3 residues: interaction energy, strength, volume and Kidera factor 4. TCRdb reprocessed the reads, so every CDR3 protein sequence counts as one entry and DNA is not shown. TCRdb's processing, not the study's, gives the V and J calls here. In this sample's table one finds about 94,000 distinct CDR3 sequences. The ten largest clones represent less than 0.6% of the sample.

Specimen: naive CXCR3+ CD8+ T cells from blood. The sample's cell subset or site, from its label and the paper: CD45RO-CCR7+CD27+CD95- naive CD8+ T cells expressing CXCR3 (TNR3+). This clonotype was obtained from a human donor in good health. Some clones in this sample may be carry-over from other donors' samples. The sequence joins TRBV5-6 to TRBJ2-7; TCRdb's assignment of TRBD1 cannot be checked, as there is no DNA. CDR3 sequence: CASSLNHRDTYEQYF.